These 28 T cell receptor beta chains share one sample of origin, sequenced in a study of cytomegalovirus exposure and HLA in healthy donors. 13 Jbeta primers and 60 Vbeta primers were used for the PCR. This table comes from immunoSEQ multiplex PCR, and its TCRdb copy is limited to in-frame clones, with some not included. The sample carries roughly 150,000 clones, about 80% recorded once. The sample taken for sequencing was PBMCs. These receptors originate from a male donor in good health and CMV-seronegative.

In its sample, this clone was seen a few times. The chain couples TRBV7-2 to TRBJ2-7; weak D call: TRBD2 (5 bases). The germline V gene has CDR1 SGHTA and CDR2 FQGNSA. V lost 4 bases and J lost 6, with 22 bases in between. CDR3 length: 16 residues. Here the CDR3 reads CASSSHGGSRQSEQYF. CDR3 nucleotide sequence: TGTGCCAGCAGCTCCCACGGAGGATCAAGGCAAAGCGAGCAGTACTTC.

The chain couples TRBV19 to TRBJ2-7; possible D gene TRBD2, 6 bases. Trimming stripped 5 bases from V and 4 bases from J, with 15 bases between. CDR1 is LNHDA and CDR2 is SQIVND in the germline V gene (reference sequence). The CDR3 runs 14 residues. CDR3 amino acids: CASSLLALPYEQYF. The CDR3 DNA reads as TGTGCCAGTAGTCTACTAGCCCTACCTTACGAGCAGTACTTC.

The V gene is TRBV29-1, the J gene TRBJ2-1; 10 bases map to TRBD2. Unmatched junction bases numbered 11, after V lost 4 bases and J lost 2 bases. This CDR3 is 17 amino acids long. The V gene's germline CDR1 is SQVTM and CDR2 ANQGSEA. The CDR3 region is CSVVWLAGAMTYNEQFF. Here the CDR3 DNA reads TGCAGCGTTGTATGGCTAGCGGGGGCGATGACCTACAATGAGCAGTTCTTC.

This rearrangement joins TRBV19 to TRBJ2-3, with 10 bases fitting TRBD2. V gave up 6 bases and J gave up 1 base; unmatched junction bases: 4. The CDR3 is made up of 15 amino acids. Per the germline V gene, CDR1 is LNHDA and CDR2 is SQIVND (reference sequence). CDR3 protein: CASSPSGGRTDTQYF. The CDR3 nucleotides are TGTGCCAGTAGCCCTAGCGGGGGACGCACAGATACGCAGTATTTT.

The rearrangement joins TRBV5-6 to TRBJ2-1; TRBD2 matches at 8 bases. CDR1 is SGHDT, CDR2 YYEEEE, per germline. This CDR3 has 15 amino acids. With 1 base clipped from V and 4 bases from J, the junction kept 4 bases outside the gene matches. CDR3 residues: CASSLFSGVYNEQFF. The DNA for the CDR3 is TGTGCCAGCAGCTTGTTTAGCGGGGTATACAATGAGCAGTTCTTC.

The chain employs TRBV5-1 and TRBJ2-7; 11 positions match TRBD1. The CDR3 runs 13 residues. Germline V gene sequence: CDR1 SGHRS, CDR2 YFSETQ. The trim removed 5 bases at V and 5 bases at J, leaving 3 bases unmatched. The CDR3 region is CASRGQGDNEQYF. The CDR3, as DNA: TGCGCCAGCAGGGGACAGGGGGACAACGAGCAGTACTTC.

This chain joins TRBV2 and TRBJ1-1, with D possibly TRBD1 on 5 matching bases. V was clipped by 6 bases and J by 4 bases, with 9 bases between them. The CDR3 is 12 amino acids. CDR1 SNHLY and CDR2 FYNNEI come from the germline V gene. This CDR3 is CASRRGGTEAFF. CDR3 DNA sequence: TGTGCCAGCAGGCGGGGGGGCACTGAAGCTTTCTTT.

The chain uses TRBV7-9 and TRBJ2-3; TRBD1 might be the D (6 bases). The V gene lost 5 bases and the J gene lost 0 bases, with 18 bases spanning the gap. The CDR3 has 17 residues. Germline V gene sequence: CDR1 SEHNR, CDR2 FQNEAQ (reference sequence). CDR3 bases: TGTGCCAGCAGCATACCACAGGGAAGGTCTAGCACAGATACGCAGTATTTT. This gives the protein CASSIPQGRSSTDTQYF.

This chain joins TRBV6-6 and TRBJ1-6; 7 bases are shared with TRBD1. V lost 6 bases to trimming and J lost 9 bases; unmatched junction nucleotides: 8. The CDR3 runs to 14 residues. Germline-derived CDR1 and CDR2 are MNHNY and SVGAGI (reference sequence). The CDR3 DNA reads TGTGCCAGCAGCATTGGACAGGAGATTTCACCCCTCCACTTT. Translation gives CASSIGQEISPLHF.

CDR3 residues: CASSPGLGITYNEQFF. Here the CDR3 DNA reads TGTGCCAGCTCACCTGGTCTAGGCATCACCTACAATGAGCAGTTCTTC. V gene TRBV18 combines with J gene TRBJ2-1; D not certain. The CDR3 runs 16 residues. Between the trimmed V and J ends, which lost 3 bases and 2 bases, there was a span of 14 bases. Germline values: CDR1 KGHSH, CDR2 LQKENI.

The chain joins TRBV2 to TRBJ2-2, with D possibly being TRBD1 (5 bases). This CDR3 contains 15 residues. The germline CDR1 and CDR2 sequences are SNHLY and FYNNEI. Trimming removed 6 bases at V and 1 base at J, with 12 bases between. CDR3 residues: CASRVAGQNTGELFF. The CDR3, as DNA: TGTGCCAGCAGGGTGGCAGGGCAGAACACCGGGGAGCTGTTTTTT.

The chain uses TRBV7-2 and TRBJ2-3; 10 bases map to TRBD2. V lost 1 base and J lost 3; bases outside the gene matches: 4. The CDR3 contains 16 residues. Germline V lookup: CDR1 SGHTA, CDR2 FQGNSA. CDR3 DNA sequence: TGTGCCAGCAGCTTAGGGCAGCGGGGGGGTACAGATACGCAGTATTTT. This codes for CASSLGQRGGTDTQYF.

V and J are TRBV4-3 and TRBJ1-6; a possible D gene is TRBD1 (6 bases). The germline V gene has CDR1 LGHNA and CDR2 YSLEER. The CDR3 spans 15 residues. Trimming pared 1 base from V and 7 bases from J, leaving 11 bases between. CDR3 coding DNA: TGCGCCAGCAGCCAAGCGGGACACCGGAATTCACCCCTCCACTTT. It is translated as CASSQAGHRNSPLHF.

The J gene is TRBJ1-1, the V gene TRBV29-1, with a possible D match to TRBD1 (5 bases). V was trimmed by 7 bases and J by 1 base, leaving 13 bases between them. Germline loops: CDR1 SQVTM, CDR2 ANQGSEA. The CDR3 runs to 13 residues. The CDR3 DNA reads as TGCAGCGCTCCGCGGGGCCCGAACACTGAAGCTTTCTTT. Protein sequence: CSAPRGPNTEAFF.

This clone was found once. CDR3 residues: CASSPGQGTEAFF. DNA of the CDR3: TGTGCCAGCAGCCCCGGACAGGGGACTGAAGCTTTCTTT. The chain carries TRBV7-8 and TRBJ1-1; the match to TRBD1 covers 9 bases. Germline CDR1 and CDR2: SGHVS and FQNEAQ. The CDR3 length is 13 residues. V shed 5 bases, J shed 5 bases, and the junction held 3 bases outside the gene matches. Looking up the rest from reference TRBV7-8 and TRBJ1-1 gives the full variable domain: GAGVSQSPRYKVAKRGQDVALRCDPISGHVSLFWYQQALGQGPEFLTYFQNEAQLDKSGLPSDRFFAERPEGSVSTLKIQRTQQEDSAVYLCASSPGQGTEAFFGQGTRLTVV.

The chain joins TRBV7-9 to TRBJ2-1; a possible D gene is TRBD1 (6 bases). This CDR3 is 17 amino acids long. Germline V gives CDR1 SEHNR, CDR2 FQNEAQ (reference sequence). The germline V and J ends were trimmed by 4 bases and 2 bases, with 18 bases remaining between them. The DNA for the CDR3 is TGTGCCAGCAGCTCTTCTGGTTCGGGACATACCTACAATGAGCAGTTCTTC. Its protein is CASSSSGSGHTYNEQFF.

This chain joins TRBV20-1 and TRBJ1-1, with D perhaps matching TRBD1 (5 bases). V was clipped by 6 bases and J by 3 bases, with 8 bases between them. Germline V gives CDR1 DFQATT, CDR2 SNEGSKA (reference sequence). This CDR3 comprises 11 residues. The CDR3 DNA reads TGCAGTGCGCCGACAGACACTGAAGCTTTCTTT. Its protein product is CSAPTDTEAFF.

This chain links TRBV7-9 with TRBJ2-2; 7 nucleotides agree with TRBD1. CDR1 is SEHNR, CDR2 FQNEAQ, per germline (reference sequence). The CDR3 has 14 amino acids. V trimming: 6 bases; J trimming: 5 bases; junction bases outside the gene matches: 6. CDR3 amino acids: CASRSRQGTGELFF. CDR3 in DNA: TGTGCCAGCAGATCCCGACAGGGAACCGGGGAGCTGTTTTTT.

This clone was seen just once. The genes are TRBV5-1 and TRBJ2-3; TRBD1 matches 10 bases. The CDR3 covers 15 residues. Germline values: CDR1 SGHRS, CDR2 YFSETQ. Unmatched junction bases numbered 9, after V lost 7 bases and J lost 4 bases. The CDR3 region is CASGKGTGVADTQYF. The CDR3 DNA reads TGCGCCAGCGGAAAAGGGACAGGGGTCGCAGATACGCAGTATTTT.

The genes are TRBV7-2 and TRBJ2-2, with a possible D match to TRBD1 (6 bases). V lost 5 bases and J lost 6, with 16 bases in between. This CDR3 comprises 15 residues. The germline V gene encodes CDR1 SGHTA and CDR2 FQGNSA. CDR3 DNA: TGTGCCAGCAGCCACAGGGCTCAGATGGCCGGGGAGCTGTTTTTT. The encoded protein is CASSHRAQMAGELFF.

As regards this clone: The same CDR3 also results from other DNA sequences found in this sample. The chain uses TRBV6-1 and TRBJ1-5; a possible D gene is TRBD1 (5 bases). V lost 5 bases, J lost 1 base, and 9 bases lay in between. Per the germline V gene, CDR1 is MNHNS and CDR2 is SASEGT. The CDR3 is 14 amino acids. The CDR3 protein is CASSLQDSNQPQHF. In DNA, the CDR3 is TGTGCCAGCAGTCTACAGGACAGCAATCAGCCCCAGCATTTT.

V usage is TRBV6-1 and J usage is TRBJ2-7, with TRBD1 matching over 11 bases. There are 15 residues in the CDR3. J gave up 5 bases and V 2 bases, and 5 bases lay outside the gene matches. Germline V gene sequence: CDR1 MNHNS, CDR2 SASEGT. CDR3 nucleotides: TGTGCCAGCAGTGAAAGACGGACAGGGGGCAACGAGCAGTACTTC. Translated, it gives CASSERRTGGNEQYF.

This rearrangement joins TRBV6-5 to TRBJ1-6; 8 positions agree with TRBD1. J lost 7 bases, V lost 0 bases, and 5 bases had no gene match. Germline V CDR1 and CDR2: MNHEY, SVGAGI. The CDR3 totals 16 residues. The CDR3 nucleotides are TGTGCCAGCAGTTACTCGCCAGGGGGCTTAAATTCACCCCTCCACTTT. This sequence encodes CASSYSPGGLNSPLHF.

The CDR3 nucleotides read TGTGCCAGCAGCTTAGGTGACAAGTATGGCTACACCTTC. This encodes CASSLGDKYGYTF. V is TRBV13 and J is TRBJ1-2; D is ambiguous. The V gene lost 0 bases and the J gene lost 5 bases, with 7 bases spanning the gap. The CDR3 covers 13 residues. CDR1 is PRHDT, CDR2 FYEKMQ, per germline (reference sequence).

V and J are TRBV5-6 and TRBJ2-7, with a tentative D call TRBD2 (5 bases). The CDR3 has 15 amino acids. Germline-derived CDR1 and CDR2 are SGHDT and YYEEEE. Trimming left V 4 bases short and J 3 bases short, with 17 bases between. The CDR3 protein is CASSALRVRVYEQYF. In DNA form, the CDR3 reads TGTGCCAGCAGCGCCCTCCGGGTGAGGGTCTACGAGCAGTACTTC.

This clone was recorded once. The gene calls are TRBV11-2 and TRBJ1-2; D is ambiguous. Germline CDR1 is SGHAT and CDR2 is FQNNGV. Trimming cost V 1 base and J 6 bases, with 6 bases left between them. This CDR3 is 12 amino acids long. The CDR3 DNA reads as TGTGCCAGCAGCTTAGCCCAGAATGGCTACACCTTC. This translates into CASSLAQNGYTF.

This sequence joins TRBV21-1 and TRBJ2-7; TRBD2, the D gene given by the table, was not confirmed from the DNA. TRBV21-1 counts as a pseudogene. The CDR3 has 12 residues. This chain's CDR3 is CASSNRAYEQYF. The CDR3 DNA reads TGTGCCAGCAGCAATCGGGCCTACGAGCAGTACTTC.

This clone was found a few times. This chain links TRBV7-9 with TRBJ2-5; D gene ambiguous. V lost 1 base and J 7 bases, leaving 7 bases between the germline ends. There are 12 residues in the CDR3. CDR1 is SEHNR, CDR2 FQNEAQ, per germline (reference sequence). The DNA for the CDR3 is TGTGCCAGCAGCTTAGACCCCGGGACCCAGTACTTC. It codes for CASSLDPGTQYF.